These 6 T cell receptor beta chains were sequenced from one sample in a study of blood T cell repertoires in COVID-19 (dated by TCRdb to between 2020 and 2021). Library creation used the immunoSEQ multiplex PCR assay. Not all clones reach the TCRdb copy of this immuneACCESS table, which keeps in-frame sequences only. Checked studies attribute under half of the gap to unresolved V genes and leave the rest unexplained. This sample comprises more than 75,000 clones, around 90% of them detected only once. The biggest ten clones account for more than 7.5% of the sample. The sample consisted of peripheral blood. The receptors originated from a man aged 25-45 years with acute or convalescent COVID-19.

This rearrangement joins TRBV24-1 to TRBJ2-2; D is perhaps TRBD2 (6 bases). Deletions cut 5 bases from V and 3 bases from J, with 6 bases between. Germline V gene data show CDR1 as KGHDR and CDR2 as SFDVKD. The CDR3 length is 13 residues. The CDR3 is CATSAGDTGELFF. The CDR3 coding sequence is TGTGCCACCAGTGCGGGGGACACCGGGGAGCTGTTTTTT.

The chain is built from TRBV4-1 and TRBJ2-1, with a possible D match to TRBD2 (6 bases). The CDR3 is 15 residues long. Trimming left V 0 bases short and J 5 bases short, with 11 bases between. Germline CDR1 is MGHRA and CDR2 is YSYEKL. CDR3 sequence: CASSQDGGSHNEQFF. In DNA, the CDR3 is TGCGCCAGCAGCCAAGATGGGGGGAGCCACAATGAGCAGTTCTTC.

The chain joins TRBV29-1 to TRBJ1-5, with a weak D call TRBD1 (5 bases). Trimming shortened V by 6 bases and J by 1 base, and 10 bases separated the two germline ends. CDR1 and CDR2 (germline): SQVTM, ANQGSEA. The CDR3 contains 13 residues. CDR3: CSVSRGSNQPQHF. CDR3 in DNA: TGCAGCGTATCCCGGGGGAGCAATCAGCCCCAGCATTTT.

The gene calls are TRBV2 and TRBJ1-2; 7 bases fit TRBD1. From germline, CDR1 is SNHLY and CDR2 FYNNEI. The CDR3 loop spans 11 amino acids. V dropped 9 bases and J dropped 6; count of bases not matched to a gene: 4. Written as DNA, the CDR3 is TGTGCCAGGACAGGGAAAAATGGCTACACCTTC. It encodes CARTGKNGYTF.

The rearrangement joins TRBV19 to TRBJ1-4; 8 bases fit TRBD1. Germline trimming cut 5 bases from V and 3 bases from J; bases unmatched to any gene: 11. The germline CDR1 and CDR2 sequences are LNHDA and SQIVND (reference sequence). There are 17 residues in the CDR3. CDR3: CASSHLLQGAANEKLFF. The CDR3 DNA is TGTGCCAGTAGTCACCTACTCCAGGGGGCAGCTAATGAAAAACTGTTTTTT.

V and J are TRBV3-1 (or the pseudogene TRBV3-2) and TRBJ2-1; no firm D call. There are 14 residues in the CDR3. Looked up from germline, CDR1 is LGHDT and CDR2 is YNNKEL (reference sequence). Trimming removed 3 bases at V and 6 bases at J, with 12 bases between. CDR3 in DNA: TGTGCCAGCAGCCACTTATGGTCGAGCAATGAGCAGTTCTTC. It is translated as CASSHLWSSNEQFF.